The 26 T cell receptor beta chains listed next were all sequenced from one sample in a study of CD8 T cells in ankylosing spondylitis. A single record per CDR3 protein comes from TCRdb applying MiXCR to the 5' RACE reads. Seen here are under 550,000 distinct CDR3 sequences, roughly 27% observed once, and the top ten hold 0.89%. Study results and limitations: What appeared characteristic of ankylosing spondylitis blood was a TCR beta motif of about eight highly homologous variants.

Their target antigens are unknown. The specimen sequenced was blood, either unsorted or a sorted T cell fraction (not recorded which). Every receptor here comes from a male donor with ankylosing spondylitis.

The chain recombines TRBV6-1 with TRBJ1-4, with TRBD1 as a possible D gene (5 bases). The CDR3 extends over 14 amino acids. Trimming removed 7 bases from V and 8 bases from J, with 17 bases in between. In germline, CDR1 is MNHNS, CDR2 SASEGT. The CDR3 spells CASNSRGDREKLFF. The DNA for the CDR3 is TGTGCCAGCAACTCACGGGGGGATCGGGAAAAACTGTTTTTT.

This clonotype has a handful of counts. This sequence joins TRBV5-6 and TRBJ1-1; D uncertain. The CDR3 is 13 amino acids. Germline V CDR1 and CDR2: SGHDT, YYEEEE. Trimming took off 4 bases at V and 8 bases at J, with 15 bases between the two ends. CDR3 coding DNA: TGTGCCAGCAGCCGACAACAGCTCCACGAAGCTTTCTTT. Translated, it gives CASSRQQLHEAFF.

This clonotype has a handful of counts. The chain links TRBV29-1 to TRBJ1-2; D is undetermined. CDR1 and CDR2 from the germline V gene are SQVTM and ANQGSEA. V shed 7 bases and J shed 2 bases, with 14 bases lying between them. The length of the CDR3 is 13 residues. CDR3 in amino acids: CSAESVENYGYTF. In DNA, the CDR3 is TGCAGCGCGGAGAGTGTGGAAAACTATGGCTACACCTTC.

V and J are TRBV5-1 and TRBJ2-1; D possibly corresponds to TRBD2 (5 bases). The CDR3 loop spans 19 amino acids. Trimming removed 5 bases at V and 0 bases at J, with 24 bases between. Germline CDR1 reads SGHRS; CDR2 reads YFSETQ. The CDR3: CASSSYSRAGGSSYNEQFF. Here the CDR3 DNA reads TGCGCCAGCAGTTCTTATTCCCGGGCCGGTGGGAGCTCCTACAATGAGCAGTTCTTC.

The V call is TRBV27, the J call TRBJ1-1, with D maybe TRBD1 (5 bases). Germline V gene sequence: CDR1 MNHEY, CDR2 SMNVEV (reference sequence). CDR3 length: 15 amino acids. Trimming took 4 bases from V and 11 from J, leaving 23 bases between them. CDR3 bases: TGTGCCAGCAGTTCTCTCGGCAGGGCGGTAGATAAGGCTTTCTTT. Protein product: CASSSLGRAVDKAFF.

The rearrangement links TRBV5-6 to TRBJ1-5; the D is unclear. The CDR3 has 15 residues. Germline values: CDR1 SGHDT, CDR2 YYEEEE. V was trimmed by 2 bases and J by 2 bases, leaving 11 bases between them. This chain's CDR3 is CASSFFSARNQPQHF. CDR3 nucleotides: TGTGCCAGCAGCTTCTTTTCAGCACGCAATCAGCCCCAGCATTTT.

This clonotype was seen more than once but under ten times. The chain combines TRBV7-9 with TRBJ1-1; no reliable D call. V was pared by 5 bases and J by 4 bases, with 5 bases between. This CDR3 comprises 11 residues. Germline CDR1 is SEHNR and CDR2 is FQNEAQ (reference sequence). This chain's CDR3 is CASSRSTEAFF. The CDR3, as DNA: TGTGCCAGCAGCCGTTCCACTGAAGCTTTCTTT.

The chain couples TRBV7-2 to TRBJ1-2; 10 bases match TRBD1. The CDR3 extends over 15 amino acids. CDR1 and CDR2 from the germline V gene are SGHTA and FQGNSA. Germline trimming cut 4 bases from V and 6 bases from J; bases unmatched to any gene: 8. In DNA, the CDR3 is TGTGCCAGCAGCTACTACCGACAGGGGGCTAATGGCTACACCTTC. Its translation: CASSYYRQGANGYTF.

This chain joins TRBV20-1 and TRBJ2-3; TRBD2 is a possible D gene (6 bases). The CDR3 has 14 residues. Per germline, CDR1 DFQATT and CDR2 SNEGSKA (reference sequence). The V end lost 4 bases, the J end lost 6 bases, and 17 bases lay between the germline ends. DNA of the CDR3: TGCAGTGCTAAGCCGACTAGACGGGACGATACGCAGTATTTT. This sequence encodes CSAKPTRRDDTQYF.

The gene calls are TRBV12-3 or TRBV12-4 and TRBJ2-7; 8 bases are shared with TRBD1. The CDR3 extends over 14 amino acids. J gave up 2 bases and V 5 bases, and 5 bases lay outside the gene matches. CDR3: CASSRQGKAYEQYV. DNA of the CDR3: TGTGCCAGCAGTCGACAGGGGAAGGCCTACGAGCAGTACGTC.

The chain couples TRBV3-1 to TRBJ2-5; D ambiguous. Trimming stripped 1 base from V and 5 bases from J, with 14 bases between. The germline CDR1 and CDR2 sequences are LGHDT and YNNKEL (reference sequence). CDR3 length equals 15 residues. This CDR3 is CASSQGWSEGETQYF. The CDR3 bases are TGTGCCAGCAGCCAAGGGTGGTCCGAAGGGGAGACCCAGTACTTC.

The J gene is TRBJ2-3, the V gene TRBV29-1; 7 positions agree with TRBD1. Germline V lookup: CDR1 SQVTM, CDR2 ANQGSEA. This CDR3 contains 14 residues. J was trimmed by 2 bases and V by 6 bases; bases with no gene match: 8. The DNA of the CDR3 is TGCAGCGTGACGGGACAGTCGAACACAGATACGCAGTATTTT. The encoded protein is CSVTGQSNTDTQYF.

V usage is TRBV5-5 and J usage is TRBJ2-2; 9 nucleotides match TRBD2. The CDR3 is 15 residues long. V dropped 0 bases and J dropped 5; count of bases not matched to a gene: 2. Germline V gene sequence: CDR1 SGHKS, CDR2 YYEKEE (reference sequence). CDR3 protein: CASSLVTSGTGELFF. CDR3 bases: TGTGCCAGCAGCTTGGTTACTAGCGGGACCGGGGAGCTGTTTTTT.

The V gene is TRBV12-3 or TRBV12-4, the J gene TRBJ1-5, with no clear D. The germline V and J ends were trimmed by 6 bases and 9 bases, with 12 bases remaining between them. The CDR3 extends over 12 amino acids. The CDR3 protein is CASSSVAGPQHF. The CDR3 DNA sequence: TGTGCCAGCAGCTCCGTAGCGGGGCCCCAGCATTTT.

This clonotype was detected a few times. This rearrangement joins TRBV5-1 to TRBJ1-1; 9 positions match TRBD1. In germline, CDR1 is SGHRS, CDR2 YFSETQ. The trim removed 6 bases at V and 1 base at J, leaving 4 bases unmatched. This CDR3 has 14 amino acids. The CDR3 loop is CASNLQGANTEAFF. For the CDR3, the DNA is TGCGCCAGCAACCTACAGGGGGCGAACACTGAAGCTTTCTTT.

The rearrangement links TRBV20-1 to TRBJ2-3, with TRBD2 identical over 7 bases. CDR1 and CDR2 (germline): DFQATT, SNEGSKA (reference sequence). V trimming: 7 bases; J trimming: 4 bases; junction bases outside the gene matches: 11. The length of the CDR3 is 14 residues. CDR3 DNA: TGCAGTGGGGGAGGCGGGAGAACGGCAGATACGCAGTATTTT. Its translation is CSGGGGRTADTQYF.

The chain has TRBV24-1 and TRBJ1-3, with D uncertain. CDR3 length equals 13 residues. The V and J ends lost 4 bases and 7 bases respectively, with 10 bases between them. Germline V CDR1 and CDR2: KGHDR, SFDVKD. The CDR3 nucleotides read TGTGCCACCAGTGACAGCCTGAGGAACACCATATATTTT. Amino acids: CATSDSLRNTIYF.

V is TRBV2 and J is TRBJ1-6; 11 bases line up with TRBD1. Germline trimming cut 6 bases from V and 7 bases from J; bases unmatched to any gene: 5. The CDR3 has 15 residues. CDR1 is SNHLY, CDR2 FYNNEI, per germline. For the CDR3, the DNA is TGTGCCAGCAGCGGGGACAGGGGGTTGAATTCACCCCTCCACTTT. It translates to CASSGDRGLNSPLHF.

The chain couples TRBV2 to TRBJ1-5, with D perhaps matching TRBD1 (5 bases). Trimming pared 6 bases from V and 0 bases from J, leaving 18 bases between. This CDR3 is 17 amino acids long. From germline, CDR1 is SNHLY and CDR2 FYNNEI. Here the CDR3 reads CASRGTGVPDSNQPQHF. The CDR3 coding sequence is TGTGCCAGCAGGGGGACTGGCGTCCCAGATAGCAATCAGCCCCAGCATTTT. The full variable domain, with the rest looked up from reference TRBV2 and TRBJ1-5, is EPEVTQTPSHQVTQMGQEVILRCVPISNHLYFYWYRQILGQKVEFLVSFYNNEISEKSEIFDDQFSVERPDGSNFTLKIRSTKLEDSAMYFCASRGTGVPDSNQPQHFGDGTRLSIL.

The chain joins TRBV7-2 to TRBJ2-1; D is ambiguous. The germline gives CDR1 SGHTA, CDR2 FQGNSA. Trimming removed 5 bases from V and 0 bases from J, with 14 bases in between. This CDR3 is built from 16 residues. This chain's CDR3 is CASSRQTPRSYNEQFF. CDR3 coding DNA: TGTGCCAGCAGCCGCCAGACACCCCGCTCCTACAATGAGCAGTTCTTC.

This clonotype was found many times. This chain uses TRBV11-2 with TRBJ2-2, with unresolved D. The CDR3 covers 13 residues. V was shortened by 5 bases and J by 2 bases, with 6 bases between the two germline ends. Germline V gives CDR1 SGHAT, CDR2 FQNNGV. CDR3 nucleotide sequence: TGTGCCAGCAGCCCAACAAACACCGGGGAGCTGTTTTTT. Its translation is CASSPTNTGELFF.

V usage is TRBV7-2 and J usage is TRBJ2-1, with TRBD1 identical over 7 bases. Germline V lookup: CDR1 SGHTA, CDR2 FQGNSA. V gave up 4 bases and J gave up 4 bases; unmatched junction bases: 7. The CDR3 has 15 amino acids. CDR3 bases: TGTGCCAGCAGCTACCCGGGACAGAAATACAATGAGCAGTTCTTC. It translates to CASSYPGQKYNEQFF. Variable domain in full (rest from reference TRBV7-2 and TRBJ2-1): GAGVSQSPSNKVTEKGKDVELRCDPISGHTALYWYRQSLGQGLEFLIYFQGNSAPDKSGLPSDRFSAERTGGSVSTLTIQRTQQEDSAVYLCASSYPGQKYNEQFFGPGTRLTVL.

J is TRBJ2-5 and V is TRBV20-1; 13 bases match TRBD2. This CDR3 has 15 residues. Germline loops: CDR1 DFQATT, CDR2 SNEGSKA (reference sequence). V lost 2 bases and J lost 2; bases outside the gene matches: 2. The CDR3 coding sequence is TGCAGTGCTAGACTGGGACTAGCGGGGCAAGAGACCCAGTACTTC. This encodes CSARLGLAGQETQYF.

This chain connects TRBV12-3 or TRBV12-4 to TRBJ2-1; D is perhaps TRBD1 or TRBD2 (5 bases each). The CDR3 is made up of 15 amino acids. Trimming cost V 2 bases and J 8 bases, with 16 bases left between them. The CDR3 DNA follows: TGTGCCAGCAGTTTATGGTCGGGGCGAATGGATGAGCAGTTCTTC. Translation gives CASSLWSGRMDEQFF.

The rearrangement joins TRBV20-1 to TRBJ2-1, with 7 bases identical to TRBD2. The CDR3 has 15 residues. Germline CDR1 is DFQATT and CDR2 is SNEGSKA (reference sequence). Trimming removed 3 bases from V and 0 bases from J; junction bases left unmatched: 5. CDR3 residues: CSASPGLSSYNEQFF. CDR3 bases: TGCAGTGCTAGCCCGGGACTAAGCTCCTACAATGAGCAGTTCTTC.

CDR3 in DNA: TGTGCCAGCAGCTACAGAACCGGGGAGCTGTTTTTT. Residues: CASSYRTGELFF. V gene TRBV2 combines with J gene TRBJ2-2; the D is unclear. The CDR3 consists of 12 residues. Per the germline V gene, CDR1 is SNHLY and CDR2 is FYNNEI. V was trimmed by 6 bases and J by 5 bases, leaving 7 bases between them.